Here is one T cell receptor (beta chain) with its context. Its antigen remains unidentified. This sample stems from a study of cytomegalovirus exposure and HLA in healthy donors. Study findings and constraints: The study put 150 or so TCR beta chains on its list as cytomegalovirus-associated. CMV serostatus was the only immune exposure information that was available. Later analysis identified several of the most significant clusters that appeared linked to common viral pathogens.

Trimming took off 6 bases at V and 4 bases at J, with 19 bases between the two ends. Germline loops: CDR1 MDHEN, CDR2 SYDVKM. This CDR3 is built from 16 residues. The PCR made use of 60 Vbeta and 13 Jbeta primers. Original analysis: Roughly 11 million shared chains were among the 65 million to 85 million unique TCR beta chains that a later analysis counted. Repertoires were generated with immunoSEQ multiplex PCR, while TCRdb's copy carries only in-frame clones and drops some. V and J calls and clone size are those listed in that table; D and trimming were worked out from the DNA. This sample yields 150,000 or so clones, of which 80% are seen a single time; 1% belongs to the top ten.

The chain employs TRBV28 and TRBJ1-5, with a possible D match to TRBD1 (5 bases). The sequence derives from a woman between 50 and 59 years old in good health and CMV-seropositive. Sequenced input: PBMCs. Here the CDR3 DNA reads TGTGCCAGCAGGGCGGTCTGGCAGGGTTGGAATCAGCCCCAGCATTTT. As protein: CASRAVWQGWNQPQHF.